The rows below give T cell receptor beta chains drawn from one sample of a study of shared clonotypes between healthy human individuals. Method: immunoSEQ multiplex PCR; TCRdb's copy keeps in-frame clones and lacks some. The sample has approximately 940,000 clones; more than 75% are singletons. Material: memory CD4+ T cells sorted from blood. These receptors all come from a man aged 18-30 years in good health. Each CDR3 is given with its conserved first and last residue. D genes are given only for firm matches. Only part of the rows carry a size: once, few, many, or a class if the clone is expanded.

DNA | CDR3 | size | J | V | D
TGTGCCAGCGGAGGGGGTTTCTCTGGGGCCAACGTCCTGACTTTC | CASGGGFSGANVLTF | once | TRBJ2-6 | TRBV2 | NA
TGTGCCAGCGCTTGGCGGGACTCCTACGAGCAGTACTTC | CASAWRDSYEQYF | NA | TRBJ2-7 | TRBV6-1 | NA
TGTGCTAGCTCAGCGGGGTTTAAAGAGACCCAGTACTTC | CASSAGFKETQYF | NA | TRBJ2-5 | TRBV7-7 | TRBD2
TGTGCCAGCAGTGCCCAGACAGCCCGGGATACGCAGTATTTT | CASSAQTARDTQYF | NA | TRBJ2-3 | TRBV6-5 | NA
TGTGCCAGCAGTGAGATCAGCAGGACTGATACGCAGTATTTT | CASSEISRTDTQYF | NA | TRBJ2-3 | TRBV2 | NA
TGTGCCAGCAGTGTGGGGGGCGGCGAGCAGTTCTTC | CASSVGGGEQFF | NA | TRBJ2-1 | TRBV6-4 | NA
TGTGCCAGCAGTGAAGCAGACTGGTACCAAGAGACCCAGTACTTC | CASSEADWYQETQYF | once | TRBJ2-5 | TRBV25-1 | NA
TGTGCCAGCAGCTTGACTAGCGGGTACTCCTACGAGCAGTACTTC | CASSLTSGYSYEQYF | many | TRBJ2-7 | TRBV27 | TRBD2
TGCGCCAGCAGTTCATCATCGTGGAACACTGAAGCTTTCTTT | CASSSSSWNTEAFF | few | TRBJ1-1 | TRBV5-1 | NA
TGCGCCAGCAGCTTAGTAGGGGGGTACGAGCAGTACTTC | CASSLVGGYEQYF | NA | TRBJ2-7 | TRBV5-1 | NA
TGTGCCAGCAGGTCAGGACTAGCGAGCACAGATACGCAGTATTTT | CASRSGLASTDTQYF | NA | TRBJ2-3 | TRBV5-6 | TRBD2
TGTGCCACCAGCAGAGAGGGAGGGGGAAGATATGAAAAACTGTTTTTT | CATSREGGGRYEKLFF | NA | TRBJ1-4 | TRBV15 | NA
TGTGCCAGCAACAGAGCGGGGTCGAACACCGGGGAGCTGTTTTTT | CASNRAGSNTGELFF | NA | TRBJ2-2 | TRBV2 | TRBD2
TGTGCCAGCAGTCCCCGACAGGGGCCCAATGAGCAGTTCTTC | CASSPRQGPNEQFF | NA | TRBJ2-1 | TRBV6-1 | TRBD1
TGTGCCAGCAGACGAAGCTTCCACGAGCAGTACTTC | CASRRSFHEQYF | NA | TRBJ2-7 | TRBV27 | NA
TGCGCCAGCAGCCAAGAATTGATGACAGTAAACATTCAGTACTTC | CASSQELMTVNIQYF | few | TRBJ2-4 | TRBV4-1 | NA
TGTGCCAGCAAGCAGGGGGCGAGCTCCTACAATGAGCAGTTCTTC | CASKQGASSYNEQFF | NA | TRBJ2-1 | TRBV27 | TRBD1
TGCGCCAGCAGTGAGTCTCTAGGAGACACTGAAGCTTTCTTT | CASSESLGDTEAFF | NA | TRBJ1-1 | TRBV10-1 | NA
TGCGCCAGCAGCTTGGACCGGGGCCTAGAGGCTTTCTTT | CASSLDRGLEAFF | NA | TRBJ1-1 | TRBV5-1 | NA
TGCGCCAGCAGCTCATCCCGGGGGTTCAGCCAGAACACTGAAGCTTTCTTT | CASSSSRGFSQNTEAFF | NA | TRBJ1-1 | TRBV5-1 | NA
TGTGCCAGCAGCTTGGGCAGAACCAATCAGCCCCAGCATTTT | CASSLGRTNQPQHF | NA | TRBJ1-5 | TRBV5-6 | NA
TGTGCCTCGGGGGAGGCCGACTACGAGCAGTACTTC | CASGEADYEQYF | once | TRBJ2-7 | TRBV28 | NA
TGTGCCAGCAGCGCCATGATTTCAAACACCGGGGAGCTGTTTTTT | CASSAMISNTGELFF | NA | TRBJ2-2 | TRBV7-2 | NA
TGTGCCAGCAGTTTATTTGGGGGGAACACTGAAGCTTTCTTT | CASSLFGGNTEAFF | few | TRBJ1-1 | TRBV27 | NA
TGTGCCACCAGCAGTCGGGACGGCGCCTACGAGCAGTACTTC | CATSSRDGAYEQYF | few | TRBJ2-7 | TRBV15 | NA
TGTGCCAGCAGCTCCTACGGGGGATCCAATCAGCCCCAGCATTTT | CASSSYGGSNQPQHF | NA | TRBJ1-5 | TRBV11-2 | NA
TGTGCCAGCAGCCCCTACGGAGGGACAGGGGGTGAAAAACTGTTTTTT | CASSPYGGTGGEKLFF | NA | TRBJ1-4 | TRBV25-1 | TRBD1